The rows below give T cell receptor beta chains drawn from one sample of a study of T cell repertoires in cytomegalovirus infection. The antigens for these receptors are not known. In TCRdb, the reads were re-called with MiXCR into one record per CDR3 protein. This sample has about 770,000 distinct CDR3 sequences, with almost 30% found just once. The specimen comprised cultured CD8+ T cells from PBMCs, sampled from culture after CMV antigen stimulation. The receptors were sampled from a human donor in good health (CMV status not recorded). Some clones in this sample may be carry-over from other donors' samples. Each CDR3 is given without its conserved first and last residue.

v_call: TRBV19
j_call: TRBJ1-1
cdr3_aa: ASSTIGQGAEAF

v_call: TRBV4-1
j_call: TRBJ2-5
cdr3_aa: ASSQETGATKETQY

v_call: TRBV7-8
j_call: TRBJ1-4
cdr3_aa: ASSLLGTTNEKLF

v_call: TRBV6-4
j_call: TRBJ2-3
cdr3_aa: ASSENKRGDTDTQY

v_call: TRBV20-1
j_call: TRBJ2-2
cdr3_aa: SARGGGPSGELF

v_call: TRBV10-3
j_call: TRBJ2-2
cdr3_aa: AIRLSRTGELF

v_call: TRBV7-6
j_call: TRBJ1-1
cdr3_aa: ASSLPGTGEGDTEAF

v_call: TRBV4-1
j_call: TRBJ1-2
cdr3_aa: ASSQLQGSGYGYT

v_call: TRBV12-3/TRBV12-4
j_call: TRBJ1-2
cdr3_aa: ASSRGQEPYYGYT

v_call: TRBV7-2
j_call: TRBJ2-1
cdr3_aa: ASSFASNEQF

v_call: TRBV7-9
j_call: TRBJ1-3
cdr3_aa: ASSLVRRGNTIY

v_call: TRBV4-1
j_call: TRBJ2-2
cdr3_aa: ASSQDLGGDTGELF

v_call: TRBV6-1
j_call: TRBJ1-3
cdr3_aa: ASSSGTYNHDYSGNTIY

v_call: TRBV7-9
j_call: TRBJ2-7
cdr3_aa: ASSPDEGDQSYEQY

v_call: TRBV12-3/TRBV12-4
j_call: TRBJ2-7
cdr3_aa: ASSSTQSYEQY

v_call: TRBV27
j_call: TRBJ2-2
cdr3_aa: ASSPYDISRELF

v_call: TRBV7-4
j_call: TRBJ1-2
cdr3_aa: ASSALRDRGTTNYGYT

v_call: TRBV2
j_call: TRBJ2-3
cdr3_aa: ASIVTGPRVDTQY

v_call: TRBV5-3
j_call: TRBJ1-1
cdr3_aa: ASSFNTVRPTTNTEAF

v_call: TRBV12-3/TRBV12-4
j_call: TRBJ1-3
cdr3_aa: ASSPDSFTIY

v_call: TRBV27
j_call: TRBJ1-1
cdr3_aa: ASGRQDPTEAF

v_call: TRBV10-3
j_call: TRBJ2-7
cdr3_aa: AIGSTSGGPY

v_call: TRBV7-6
j_call: TRBJ2-2
cdr3_aa: AYGGGVSGELF

v_call: TRBV6-5
j_call: TRBJ2-4
cdr3_aa: ASSLTSGGTLTKNIQY

v_call: TRBV12-3/TRBV12-4
j_call: TRBJ2-5
cdr3_aa: ASSFFAGTAQETQY

v_call: TRBV11-2
j_call: TRBJ2-2
cdr3_aa: ASSLIVDLGNTGELF

v_call: TRBV7-9
j_call: TRBJ2-3
cdr3_aa: ASQAGVFTDTQY

v_call: TRBV27
j_call: TRBJ2-1
cdr3_aa: ASSYDRYNEQF

v_call: TRBV2
j_call: TRBJ2-7
cdr3_aa: ASSEALQSSYEQY

v_call: TRBV27
j_call: TRBJ2-5
cdr3_aa: ASSPLTPIRETQY

v_call: TRBV2
j_call: TRBJ2-1
cdr3_aa: ASSEGRGQF

v_call: TRBV15
j_call: TRBJ2-6
cdr3_aa: ATSHRAGANVLT

v_call: TRBV6-5
j_call: TRBJ1-2
cdr3_aa: ASTSDTFYGYT

v_call: TRBV12-3/TRBV12-4
j_call: TRBJ2-2
cdr3_aa: ASGRAGAGELF

v_call: TRBV19
j_call: TRBJ2-1
cdr3_aa: ASSIDRRVGIENNEQF

v_call: TRBV7-2
j_call: TRBJ2-5
cdr3_aa: ASSLASGGAETQY

v_call: TRBV4-3
j_call: TRBJ1-4
cdr3_aa: ASSQVGTGASTNEKLF

v_call: TRBV4-1
j_call: TRBJ1-6
cdr3_aa: ASSQVLGQFNSPLH

v_call: TRBV29-1
j_call: TRBJ2-1
cdr3_aa: SVEDLGNEQF

v_call: TRBV6-1
j_call: TRBJ1-1
cdr3_aa: ASSLTGGLNTEAF

v_call: TRBV29-1
j_call: TRBJ1-2
cdr3_aa: SAGRNYGYT

v_call: TRBV28
j_call: TRBJ2-1
cdr3_aa: ASSFFQGAILDGWNEQF

v_call: TRBV27
j_call: TRBJ1-2
cdr3_aa: ASSPRTGGPVTNYGYT

v_call: TRBV12-3/TRBV12-4
j_call: TRBJ2-3
cdr3_aa: ASSWGVGVRTDTQY

v_call: TRBV7-9
j_call: TRBJ2-3
cdr3_aa: ASSFLPADTQY

v_call: TRBV27
j_call: TRBJ1-6
cdr3_aa: ASSDGHGGGPLH

v_call: TRBV6-2/TRBV6-3
j_call: TRBJ2-1
cdr3_aa: ASSYSLISYNEQF

v_call: TRBV7-6
j_call: TRBJ1-1
cdr3_aa: ASSRSGVTEAF

v_call: TRBV14
j_call: TRBJ1-1
cdr3_aa: ASSPGGRGVRYHTEAF

v_call: TRBV20-1
j_call: TRBJ1-2
cdr3_aa: SEGNYGYT

v_call: TRBV6-2/TRBV6-3
j_call: TRBJ2-6
cdr3_aa: ASSPWVANVLT

v_call: TRBV5-4
j_call: TRBJ2-2
cdr3_aa: ATQANTGELF